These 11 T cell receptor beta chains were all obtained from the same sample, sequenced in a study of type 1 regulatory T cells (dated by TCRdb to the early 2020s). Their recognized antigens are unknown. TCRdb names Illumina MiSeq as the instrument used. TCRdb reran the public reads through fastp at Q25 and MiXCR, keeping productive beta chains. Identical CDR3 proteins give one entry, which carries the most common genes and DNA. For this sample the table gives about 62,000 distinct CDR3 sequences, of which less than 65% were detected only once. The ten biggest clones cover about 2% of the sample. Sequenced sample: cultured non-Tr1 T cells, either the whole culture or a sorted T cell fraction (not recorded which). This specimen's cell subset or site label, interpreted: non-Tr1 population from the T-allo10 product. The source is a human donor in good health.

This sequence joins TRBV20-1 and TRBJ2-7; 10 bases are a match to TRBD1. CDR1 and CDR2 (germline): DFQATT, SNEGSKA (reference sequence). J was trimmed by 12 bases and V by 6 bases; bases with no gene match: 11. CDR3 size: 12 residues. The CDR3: CSALQGGQGLYF. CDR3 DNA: TGCAGTGCATTGCAAGGGGGACAGGGGCTGTACTTC.

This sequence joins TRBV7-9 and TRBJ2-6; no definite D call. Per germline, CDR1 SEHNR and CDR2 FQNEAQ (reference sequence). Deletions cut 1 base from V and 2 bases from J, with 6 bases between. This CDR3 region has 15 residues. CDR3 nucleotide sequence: TGTGCCAGCAGCTTAGGTGTGACTGGGGCCAACGTCCTGACTTTC. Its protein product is CASSLGVTGANVLTF.

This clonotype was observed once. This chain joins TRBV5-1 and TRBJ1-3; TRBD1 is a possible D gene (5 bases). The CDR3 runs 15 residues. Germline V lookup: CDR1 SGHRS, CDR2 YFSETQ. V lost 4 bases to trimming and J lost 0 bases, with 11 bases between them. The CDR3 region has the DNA TGCGCCAGCAGCCTCGACAGATTCTCTGGAAACACCATATATTTT. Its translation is CASSLDRFSGNTIYF. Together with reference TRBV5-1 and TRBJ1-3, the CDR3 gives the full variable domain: KAGVTQTPRYLIKTRGQQVTLSCSPISGHRSVSWYQQTPGQGLQFLFEYFSETQRNKGNFPGRFSGRQFSNSRSEMNVSTLELGDSALYLCASSLDRFSGNTIYFGEGSWLTVV.

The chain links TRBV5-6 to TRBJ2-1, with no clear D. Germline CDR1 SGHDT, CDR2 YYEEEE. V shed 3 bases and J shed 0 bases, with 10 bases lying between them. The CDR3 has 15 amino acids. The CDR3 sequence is CASSSTLNSYNEQFF. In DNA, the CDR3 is TGTGCCAGCAGCTCCACATTAAACTCCTACAATGAGCAGTTCTTC.

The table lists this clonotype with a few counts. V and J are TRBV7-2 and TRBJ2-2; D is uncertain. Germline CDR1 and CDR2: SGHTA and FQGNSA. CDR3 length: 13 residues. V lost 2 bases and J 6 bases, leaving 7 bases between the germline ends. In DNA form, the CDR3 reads TGTGCCAGCAGCTTAATGGCGGCCGGGGAGCTGTTTTTT. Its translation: CASSLMAAGELFF.

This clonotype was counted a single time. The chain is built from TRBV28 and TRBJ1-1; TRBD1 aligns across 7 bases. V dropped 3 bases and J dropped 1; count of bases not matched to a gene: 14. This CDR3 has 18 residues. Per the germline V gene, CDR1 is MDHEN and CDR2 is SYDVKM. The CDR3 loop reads CASSFYLGGGGANTEAFF. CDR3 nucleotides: TGTGCCAGCAGTTTTTATCTAGGCGGAGGGGGCGCGAACACTGAAGCTTTCTTT.

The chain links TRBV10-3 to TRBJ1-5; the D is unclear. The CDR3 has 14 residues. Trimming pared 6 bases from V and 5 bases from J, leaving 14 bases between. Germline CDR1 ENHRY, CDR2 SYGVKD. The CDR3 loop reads CAIREGTPDQPQHF. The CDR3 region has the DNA TGTGCCATCAGAGAAGGAACTCCGGATCAGCCCCAGCATTTT.

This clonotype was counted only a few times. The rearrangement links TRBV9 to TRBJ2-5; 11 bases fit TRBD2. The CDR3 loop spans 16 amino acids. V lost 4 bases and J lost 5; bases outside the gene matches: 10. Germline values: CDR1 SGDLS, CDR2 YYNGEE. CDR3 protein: CASSPTTSGTGETQYF. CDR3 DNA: TGTGCCAGCAGCCCAACGACTAGCGGGACGGGGGAGACCCAGTACTTC.

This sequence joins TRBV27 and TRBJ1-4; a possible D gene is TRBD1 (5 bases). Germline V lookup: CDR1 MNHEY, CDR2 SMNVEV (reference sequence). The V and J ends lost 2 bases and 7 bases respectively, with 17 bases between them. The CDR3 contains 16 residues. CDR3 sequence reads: CASSLVSGSRGEKLFF. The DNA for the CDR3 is TGTGCCAGCAGTTTAGTCTCGGGATCTAGGGGTGAAAAACTGTTTTTT.

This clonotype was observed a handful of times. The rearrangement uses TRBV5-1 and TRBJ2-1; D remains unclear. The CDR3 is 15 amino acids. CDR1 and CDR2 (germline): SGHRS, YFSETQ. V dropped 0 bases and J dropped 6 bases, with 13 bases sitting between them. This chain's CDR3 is CASSLAPTGFNEQFF. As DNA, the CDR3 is TGCGCCAGCAGCTTGGCTCCGACCGGGTTCAATGAGCAGTTCTTC.

The CDR3 protein is CASSKRGDETQYF. CDR3 nucleotides: TGTGCCAGTAGCAAAAGAGGGGACGAGACCCAGTACTTC. The chain has TRBV7-2 and TRBJ2-5; D possibly uses TRBD1 or TRBD2 (5 bases each). The germline CDR1 and CDR2 sequences are SGHTA and FQGNSA. Deletions cut 9 bases from V and 5 bases from J, with 16 bases between. The CDR3 sequence is 13 residues long.